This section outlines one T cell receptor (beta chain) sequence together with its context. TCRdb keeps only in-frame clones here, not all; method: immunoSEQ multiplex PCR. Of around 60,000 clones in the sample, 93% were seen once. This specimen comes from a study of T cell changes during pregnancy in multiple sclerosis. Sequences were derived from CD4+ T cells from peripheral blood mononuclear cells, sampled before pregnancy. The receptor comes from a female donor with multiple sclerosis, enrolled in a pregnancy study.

In DNA form, the CDR3 reads TGCGCCAGCAGCATAAGGACTAGCGGGGTCACAGATACGCAGTATTTT. This translates into CASSIRTSGVTDTQYF. The chain employs TRBV5-1 and TRBJ2-3; 12 bases match TRBD2. The CDR3 has 16 residues. Germline V gene data show CDR1 as SGHRS and CDR2 as YFSETQ. Losses at the gene ends were 4 bases for V and 2 bases for J; bases not matched to a gene: 5.